Listed below are T cell receptor beta chains from one sample, sequenced in a study of molecular identifiers for immune sequencing clone quantification. In TCRdb, the PCR reads were re-called with MiXCR into one record per CDR3 protein. The sample carries about half a million distinct CDR3 sequences, 20% to 25% recorded once. The source material was naive CD8+ T cells from blood, with Jurkat cell RNA spiked in. Every receptor here comes from a human donor in good health. Some libraries in this study had Jurkat cell RNA spiked in. Each CDR3 is given with its conserved first and last residue. A D gene is named only where the DNA matches it firmly. Expanded clones are given a class, and other clones once, few, many or no size at all.

-	TRBV19	15	-	TRBJ1-6	CASSIGTYGNSPLHF	TGTGCCAGTAGTATAGGGACTTACGGAAATTCACCCCTCCACTTT
TRBD2	TRBV6-5	17	-	TRBJ2-1	CASSYSPSGGAYNEQFF	TGTGCCAGCAGTTACTCGCCTAGCGGGGGGGCCTACAATGAGCAGTTCTTC
-	TRBV7-2	14	-	TRBJ1-2	CASSLTGAGYGYTF	TGTGCCAGCAGCTTAACGGGGGCGGGGTATGGCTACACCTTC
-	TRBV10-3	14	-	TRBJ1-3	CAISESGAGNTIYF	TGTGCCATCAGTGAGTCCGGGGCTGGAAACACCATATATTTT
-	TRBV5-6	16	-	TRBJ1-5	CASSWGGSGGNQPQHF	TGTGCCAGCAGCTGGGGGGGGTCGGGTGGGAATCAGCCCCAGCATTTT
TRBD2	TRBV6-4	16	-	TRBJ2-1	CASSARSGGALNEQFF	TGTGCCAGCAGTGCCCGCTCCGGGGGGGCGTTGAATGAGCAGTTCTTC
-	TRBV15	17	-	TRBJ2-7	CATSRDHGTPIPYEQYF	TGTGCCACCAGCAGAGATCATGGGACACCAATTCCCTACGAGCAGTACTTC
-	TRBV3-1	18	few	TRBJ2-1	CASSQDLAYHSSYNEQFF	TGTGCCAGCAGCCAAGATCTTGCCTACCACAGCTCCTACAATGAGCAGTTCTTC
TRBD1	TRBV7-9	13	many	TRBJ1-1	CASSRTGGTEAFF	TGTGCCAGCAGCCGGACAGGGGGCACTGAAGCTTTCTTT
-	TRBV5-1	13	many	TRBJ2-7	CASSLELGYEQYF	TGCGCCAGCAGCTTGGAGTTGGGCTACGAGCAGTACTTC
TRBD2	TRBV20-1	17	few	TRBJ2-5	CSARDLRLAGGEETQYF	TGCAGTGCTAGAGATCTCCGACTAGCGGGGGGGGAAGAGACCCAGTACTTC
TRBD2	TRBV4-3	15	-	TRBJ2-1	CASSQDSGRTDEQFF	TGCGCCAGCAGCCAAGATAGCGGGAGAACCGATGAGCAGTTCTTC
TRBD2	TRBV7-9	15	many	TRBJ2-2	CASSGTSGVSGELFF	TGTGCCAGCAGCGGGACTAGCGGGGTCTCCGGGGAGCTGTTTTTT
-	TRBV9	13	many	TRBJ2-2	CASTVTGAGELFF	TGTGCCAGCACCGTGACAGGCGCCGGGGAGCTGTTTTTT
-	TRBV7-2	12	many	TRBJ2-7	CASSPDYLEQYF	TGTGCCAGCAGCCCTGATTATCTGGAGCAGTACTTC
-	TRBV28	15	-	TRBJ2-5	CASSGPGLTQETQYF	TGTGCCAGCAGCGGGCCGGGTCTAACTCAAGAGACCCAGTACTTC
-	TRBV10-3	11	-	TRBJ1-1	CAINPTGGAFF	TGTGCCATCAATCCGACCGGAGGAGCTTTCTTT
TRBD1	TRBV9	15	many	TRBJ2-7	CASSFTGTGYDEQYF	TGTGCCAGCAGCTTCACCGGGACAGGGTACGACGAGCAGTACTTC
TRBD1	TRBV7-6	17	-	TRBJ2-1	CASSPTTGASSYNEQFF	TGTGCCAGCAGCCCGACTACAGGGGCTAGCTCCTACAATGAGCAGTTCTTC
-	TRBV21-1	15	few	TRBJ2-7	CASSKSSPSTKGQYF	TGTGCCAGCAGCAAATCCAGCCCATCGACTAAAGGGCAGTACTTC
TRBD1	TRBV2	13	-	TRBJ2-2	CARGQGNTGELFF	TGTGCCAGAGGACAGGGAAACACCGGGGAGCTGTTTTTT
-	TRBV19	14	-	TRBJ2-2	CASSTSTATGELFF	TGTGCCAGTAGTACATCGACAGCCACCGGGGAGCTGTTTTTT
-	TRBV15	16	-	TRBJ2-5	CATGSATGIGQETQYF	TGTGCCACCGGCAGCGCGACAGGAATAGGCCAAGAGACCCAGTACTTC
-	TRBV6-6	13	many	TRBJ1-2	CASSYGEADGYTF	TGTGCCAGCAGTTACGGGGAGGCCGATGGCTACACCTTC